This TCR beta chain was profiled in a study of circulating and synovial CD4+ cells in juvenile arthritis. About this clone itself: Its cognate antigen is unknown.

Trimming stripped 4 bases from V and 7 bases from J, with 22 bases between. The CDR3 is 16 residues long. Germline V lookup: CDR1 SGHDN, CDR2 FVKESK. The study's findings and limits: Some such blood samples were as oligoclonal as synovium. The pathogenic-like versus bulk T cell difference escaped Vbeta family analysis.

The assay was immunoSEQ multiplex PCR, and TCRdb's table has in-frame clones only and misses some. The sample includes under 35,000 clones, 93% seen only once; the top ten take 2.9%. The chain employs TRBV14 and TRBJ1-2; D gene uncertain. This clonotype was obtained from a human donor with juvenile idiopathic arthritis. Sequencing used CD4+ T cells from blood. CDR3 protein: CASSRSEREVSPGYTF. CDR3 sequence (DNA): TGTGCCAGCAGCCGATCCGAGAGGGAGGTCTCCCCTGGCTACACCTTC.